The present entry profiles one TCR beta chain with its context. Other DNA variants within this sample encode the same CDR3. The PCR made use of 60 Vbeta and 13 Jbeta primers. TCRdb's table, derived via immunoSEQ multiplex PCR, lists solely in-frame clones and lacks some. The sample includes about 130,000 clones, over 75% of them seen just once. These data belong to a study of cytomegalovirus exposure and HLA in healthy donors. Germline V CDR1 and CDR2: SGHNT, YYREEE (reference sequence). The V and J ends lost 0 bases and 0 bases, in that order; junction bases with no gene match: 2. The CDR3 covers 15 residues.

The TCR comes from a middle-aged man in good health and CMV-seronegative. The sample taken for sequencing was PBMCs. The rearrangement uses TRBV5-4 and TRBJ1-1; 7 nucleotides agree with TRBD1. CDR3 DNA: TGTGCCAGCAGCTTGGAGGGGGCTATGAACACTGAAGCTTTCTTT. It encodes CASSLEGAMNTEAFF.